Following are 10 T cell receptor beta chains from one sample sequenced in a study of a mutant IDH1 vaccine in newly diagnosed glioma. Stated time point: week 35, safety follow-up. A single vaccine dose contained 300 ug of mutant IDH1 20-mer peptide, and topical imiquimod was used with it. TCRdb's table, derived via immunoSEQ multiplex PCR, lists solely in-frame clones and lacks some. There are about 32,000 clones in the sample; approximately 80% occur only once, and around 6.9% lies in the top ten. Their antigens remain unidentified. Material: PBMCs, obtained from a glioma patient whose treatment included an IDH1 peptide vaccine. The receptors here all came from a woman under 30 with glioma.

The V gene is TRBV7-2, the J gene TRBJ2-5; 8 bases match TRBD1. CDR1 and CDR2 from the germline V gene are SGHTA and FQGNSA. This CDR3 spans 13 amino acids. The CDR3, as DNA: TGTGCAGCATCCCAGGGGGCTGCGGAGACCCAGTACTTC. Translating gives CAASQGAAETQYF.

The J gene is TRBJ2-5, the V gene TRBV5-1; 7 nucleotides agree with TRBD2. This CDR3 spans 16 amino acids. Germline lookup yields CDR1 SGHRS and CDR2 YFSETQ. With V trimmed by 0 bases and J by 0 bases, 5 bases remained unmatched. The CDR3 here is CASSLVASGYQETQYF. The CDR3 DNA sequence: TGCGCCAGCAGCTTGGTGGCTAGCGGTTACCAAGAGACCCAGTACTTC.

This clone has only one observation. J is TRBJ1-2 and V is TRBV25-1; D remains ambiguous. Germline loops: CDR1 MGHDK, CDR2 SYGVNS. This CDR3 contains 13 residues. Trimming stripped 4 bases from V and 2 bases from J, with 8 bases between. The CDR3 DNA reads TGTGCCAGCAGTGGCGGGCTAAACTATGGCTACACCTTC. Protein product: CASSGGLNYGYTF.

The chain uses TRBV19 and TRBJ1-5; D perhaps matches TRBD1 (5 bases). Trimming cost V 1 base and J 2 bases, with 9 bases left between them. The CDR3 sequence is 15 residues long. CDR1 and CDR2 from the germline V gene are LNHDA and SQIVND (reference sequence). CDR3 residues: CASSIAARGNQPQHF. CDR3 nucleotides: TGTGCCAGTAGTATAGCTGCCAGGGGCAATCAGCCCCAGCATTTT. The whole variable domain, filled in from reference TRBV19 and TRBJ1-5, reads DGGITQSPKYLFRKEGQNVTLSCEQNLNHDAMYWYRQDPGQGLRLIYYSQIVNDFQKGDIAEGYSVSREKKESFPLTVTSAQKNPTAFYLCASSIAARGNQPQHFGDGTRLSIL.

V and J are TRBV7-6 and TRBJ1-1; 8 bases align to TRBD1. The CDR3 loop spans 17 amino acids. V gave up 2 bases and J gave up 1 base; unmatched junction bases: 9. Germline V CDR1 and CDR2: SGHVS, FNYEAQ. This chain's CDR3 is CASSLLPPGGWNTEAFF. CDR3 bases: TGTGCCAGCAGCTTATTGCCCCCAGGGGGCTGGAACACTGAAGCTTTCTTT.

This chain links TRBV5-6 with TRBJ1-5; D unresolved. CDR3 length: 14 amino acids. Germline CDR1 SGHDT, CDR2 YYEEEE. Trimming took off 3 bases at V and 14 bases at J, with 21 bases between the two ends. CDR3 region: CASSSGPPSSLEHF. DNA of the CDR3: TGTGCCAGCAGCTCTGGACCGCCTTCATCCCTCGAGCATTTT.

Only one count was recorded for this clone. The chain uses TRBV6-1 and TRBJ1-3; the match to TRBD1 covers 7 bases. V lost 8 bases, J lost 4 bases, and 2 bases stayed unmatched. This CDR3 has 12 amino acids. The V gene's germline CDR1 is MNHNS and CDR2 SASEGT. The CDR3 region is CASRTGGNTIYF. CDR3 nucleotides: TGTGCCAGCCGGACAGGCGGAAACACCATATATTTT.

V and J are TRBV11-2 and TRBJ1-1; D gene unclear. V shed 1 base and J shed 1 base, with 7 bases lying between them. This CDR3 has 14 residues. From germline, CDR1 is SGHAT and CDR2 FQNNGV. The CDR3: CASSLGAGNTEAFF. CDR3 sequence (DNA): TGTGCCAGCAGCTTAGGAGCGGGGAACACTGAAGCTTTCTTT.

The chain joins TRBV19 to TRBJ2-7; TRBD1 might be the D (6 bases). Deletions cut 0 bases from V and 3 bases from J, with 12 bases between. Germline V CDR1 and CDR2: LNHDA, SQIVND (reference sequence). This CDR3 spans 15 amino acids. The CDR3 nucleotides are TGTGCCAGTAGTATAGATTGGACAGCTAGCTACGAGCAGTACTTC. Translating gives CASSIDWTASYEQYF. Full variable domain (missing parts from reference TRBV19 and TRBJ2-7): DGGITQSPKYLFRKEGQNVTLSCEQNLNHDAMYWYRQDPGQGLRLIYYSQIVNDFQKGDIAEGYSVSREKKESFPLTVTSAQKNPTAFYLCASSIDWTASYEQYFGPGTRLTVT.

This clone was found a few times. CDR3 protein: CASSLVTGANTEAFF. The CDR3 nucleotides are TGCGCCAGCAGCTTGGTGACAGGAGCCAACACTGAAGCTTTCTTT. The chain uses TRBV5-1 and TRBJ1-1; D is perhaps TRBD1 (6 bases). The V gene's germline CDR1 is SGHRS and CDR2 YFSETQ. The CDR3 sequence is 15 residues long. Trimming left V 0 bases short and J 2 bases short, with 11 bases between.